These 16 T cell receptor beta chains were all obtained from the same sample, sequenced in a study of cytomegalovirus exposure and HLA in healthy donors. 60 Vbeta and 13 Jbeta primers were used in PCR. Repertoires were generated with immunoSEQ multiplex PCR, while TCRdb's copy carries only in-frame clones and drops some. The repertoire holds approximately 170,000 clones, with around 72% as singletons. The sequenced material came from PBMCs. The receptors originated from a woman aged 35 to 49 in good health and CMV-seropositive.

This clone came up a few times. The chain employs TRBV6-1 and TRBJ1-5; TRBD1 agrees at 9 bases. The CDR3 is 14 amino acids. Germline V CDR1 and CDR2: MNHNS, SASEGT. The ends lost 5 bases at V and 7 bases at J; junction bases unmatched: 6. This CDR3 reads CASSLTGGRQPQHF. CDR3 nucleotides: TGTGCCAGCAGTTTAACAGGGGGCCGACAGCCCCAGCATTTT.

The chain couples TRBV10-3 to TRBJ1-1; D call uncertain. Trimming removed 7 bases from V and 3 bases from J, with 6 bases in between. Germline CDR1 reads ENHRY; CDR2 reads SYGVKD. The CDR3 is 11 amino acids. CDR3: CAIKNYTEAFF. CDR3 sequence (DNA): TGTGCCATCAAAAACTACACTGAAGCTTTCTTT.

Points on this clone: Germline is not matched at one junction end, which may reflect a read error. The rearrangement uses TRBV5-4 and TRBJ2-6, with a possible D match to TRBD1 (5 bases). CDR3 length equals 15 residues. Germline V lookup: CDR1 SGHNT, CDR2 YYREEE (reference sequence). The DNA of the CDR3 is TGTGCCAGCAGCACCCGACACGCTGGGGCCAACGGCCTGACTTTC. It specifies CASSTRHAGANGLTF.

The genes are TRBV4-2 and TRBJ2-2, with 9 bases fitting TRBD2. The CDR3 runs 15 residues. The germline V gene encodes CDR1 LGHNA and CDR2 YNFKEQ. The ends lost 5 bases at V and 5 bases at J; junction bases unmatched: 6. CDR3 nucleotide sequence: TGTGCCAGCAGCGAAGCGGGGGGTCGTACCGGGGAGCTGTTTTTT. This sequence encodes CASSEAGGRTGELFF.

This clone was observed a handful of times. This CDR3 is CASSVGLVGLGELFF. Here the CDR3 DNA reads TGTGCCAGCAGCGTAGGACTAGTCGGTCTCGGGGAGCTGTTTTTT. This sequence joins TRBV9 and TRBJ2-2; a possible D gene is TRBD2 (6 bases). Trimming removed 0 bases at V and 7 bases at J, with 13 bases between. The germline V gene encodes CDR1 SGDLS and CDR2 YYNGEE. This CDR3 is built from 15 residues.

The chain couples TRBV28 to TRBJ1-5; TRBD1 is a possible D gene (5 bases). The CDR3 spans 19 residues. The V end was cut by 8 bases, the J end by 0 bases, with 26 bases between. CDR1 and CDR2 from the germline V gene are MDHEN and SYDVKM. This CDR3 reads CASQKIGGLGGGSNQPQHF. In DNA, the CDR3 is TGTGCCAGCCAAAAAATTGGGGGGTTGGGGGGAGGTAGCAATCAGCCCCAGCATTTT.

This chain links TRBV12-5 with TRBJ2-1, with 7 bases identical to TRBD1. Germline CDR1 and CDR2: LGHNT and FRNRAP. The CDR3 runs 13 residues. Germline trimming cut 1 base from V and 15 bases from J; bases unmatched to any gene: 9. The CDR3 loop is CASGLDQQGQLFF. As DNA, the CDR3 is TGTGCTAGTGGTTTGGACCAACAGGGGCAGCTGTTCTTC.

About this clone itself: Other DNA sequences in the sample encode the same CDR3. The chain recombines TRBV9 with TRBJ1-2, with D unclear. CDR1 SGDLS and CDR2 YYNGEE come from the germline V gene. V lost 0 bases and J lost 7, with 13 bases in between. The CDR3 runs to 14 residues. CDR3 sequence: CASSVAHNSGGYTF. The CDR3, as DNA: TGTGCCAGCAGCGTAGCGCACAACTCGGGTGGCTACACCTTC.

This clone was detected a few times. The genes are TRBV4-2 and TRBJ1-6; possibly TRBD1 for D (5 bases). V was cut by 0 bases and J by 2 bases, with 5 bases left in between. The CDR3 loop spans 15 amino acids. The germline V gene has CDR1 LGHNA and CDR2 YNFKEQ. CDR3 nucleotides: TGTGCCAGCAGCCAAGACAGGGCCTATAATTCACCCCTCCACTTT. This codes for CASSQDRAYNSPLHF.

Points on this clone: This CDR3 is missing its conserved last phenylalanine or tryptophan, likely due to a read error. This rearrangement joins TRBV2 to TRBJ2-4; 13 bases map to TRBD2. The CDR3 totals 19 residues. Per germline, CDR1 SNHLY and CDR2 FYNNEI. CDR3 loop: CASSSPTSGGIVAKNSQYL. CDR3 bases: TGTGCCAGCAGTTCGCCGACTAGCGGGGGGATAGTAGCCAAAAACAGTCAGTACCTC.

This chain uses TRBV30 with TRBJ1-1, with D tentatively TRBD1 (5 bases). There are 12 residues in the CDR3. The V end lost 1 base, the J end lost 10 bases, and 13 bases lay between the germline ends. Germline V CDR1 and CDR2: GTSNPN, SVGIG (reference sequence). The CDR3 sequence is CAWSDRGGGAFF. The CDR3, as DNA: TGTGCCTGGAGTGACCGGGGCGGGGGAGCTTTCTTT.

The gene calls are TRBV2 and TRBJ1-5; D is uncertain. Trimming removed 7 bases from V and 0 bases from J, with 7 bases in between. This CDR3 has 13 residues. CDR1 is SNHLY and CDR2 is FYNNEI in the germline V gene. The CDR3, as DNA: TGTGCCAGCACCCGAGATAGCAATCAGCCCCAGCATTTT. Translating it yields CASTRDSNQPQHF.

V is TRBV30 and J is TRBJ1-3, with D possibly being TRBD1 (5 bases). The CDR3 totals 15 residues. The V gene lost 4 bases and the J gene lost 0 bases, with 13 bases spanning the gap. Germline assignment: CDR1 GTSNPN and CDR2 SVGIG (reference sequence). This CDR3 is CAWKSGLYSGNTIYF. The CDR3, as DNA: TGTGCCTGGAAATCAGGGTTATACTCTGGAAACACCATATATTTT.

The CDR3 nucleotides read TGTGCCATCGGTGGGGGACTTAGCAATCAGCCCCAGCATTTT. Protein: CAIGGGLSNQPQHF. This chain links TRBV10-3 with TRBJ1-5; TRBD1 might be the D (5 bases). CDR3 length: 14 amino acids. Trimming took 8 bases from V and 0 from J, leaving 11 bases between them. The V gene's germline CDR1 is ENHRY and CDR2 SYGVKD.

This chain joins TRBV4-1 and TRBJ2-3, with 8 positions matching TRBD2. Germline V gene lookup returns CDR1 MGHRA and CDR2 YSYEKL. The CDR3 totals 13 residues. J gave up 3 bases and V 9 bases, and 5 bases lay outside the gene matches. CDR3 DNA: TGCGCCAGTACGGAGCGGGGGACAGATACGCAGTATTTT. Protein: CASTERGTDTQYF.

This sequence joins TRBV6-5 and TRBJ1-1; D may be TRBD1 (5 bases). The germline CDR1 and CDR2 sequences are MNHEY and SVGAGI. The CDR3 totals 13 residues. Trimming shortened V by 0 bases and J by 9 bases, and 11 bases separated the two germline ends. The CDR3: CASSYSGRSKAFF. CDR3 nucleotides: TGTGCCAGCAGTTACTCGGGGCGTTCGAAAGCTTTCTTT.